The next 2 T cell receptor beta chains were all read from a single sample in a study of beta chain features in type 1 diabetes. As every portion of the isolated RNA was reverse transcribed, the sequencing read expressed TCRB transcripts. Measured with immunoSEQ multiplex PCR; TCRdb has only the in-frame clones, and not every one. The sample lists about 900,000 clones, 17% occurring once. Sequenced sample: naive CD4+ T cells from blood. Receptor source: a woman aged 18-29 years in good health.

The table lists this clone with a few counts. The chain joins TRBV19 to TRBJ2-2; D not certain. The CDR3 totals 13 residues. V dropped 5 bases and J dropped 1 base, with 5 bases sitting between them. Germline-derived CDR1 and CDR2 are LNHDA and SQIVND (reference sequence). The CDR3 DNA follows: TGTGCCAGTAGTTACAAGAACACCGGGGAGCTGTTTTTT. Its protein product is CASSYKNTGELFF.

The rearrangement joins TRBV5-1 to TRBJ1-1, with TRBD1 matching over 11 bases. The junction had 6 bases not matched to a gene; V was cut back by 3 bases and J by 11 bases. This CDR3 region has 13 residues. The germline gives CDR1 SGHRS, CDR2 YFSETQ. CDR3 loop: CASSSWTGGEAFF. CDR3 sequence (DNA): TGCGCCAGCAGCTCTTGGACAGGGGGCGAGGCTTTCTTT.